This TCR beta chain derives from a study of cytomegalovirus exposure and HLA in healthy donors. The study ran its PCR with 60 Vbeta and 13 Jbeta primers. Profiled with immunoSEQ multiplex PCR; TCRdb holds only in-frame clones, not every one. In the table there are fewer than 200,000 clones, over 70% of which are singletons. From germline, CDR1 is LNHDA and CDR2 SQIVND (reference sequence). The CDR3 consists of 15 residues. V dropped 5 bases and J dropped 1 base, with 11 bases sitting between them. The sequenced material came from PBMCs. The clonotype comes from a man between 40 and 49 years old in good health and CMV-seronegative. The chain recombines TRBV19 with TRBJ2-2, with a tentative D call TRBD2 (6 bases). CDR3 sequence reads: CASSAGLLNTGELFF. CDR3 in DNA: TGTGCCAGTAGTGCGGGACTGTTGAACACCGGGGAGCTGTTTTTT.